This TCR beta chain is from a study of T cell repertoires in cytomegalovirus infection. General study points: The study found HLA-C-restricted CMV-specific TCR beta clonotypes dominating the ex vivo response.

This clonotype showed up many times. Its antigen is unidentified. Each CDR3 protein is one row after TCRdb ran MiXCR on the reads. Counted here are under 150,000 distinct CDR3 sequences, 7% to 10% occurring once; the ten biggest clones make up roughly 9.1%. Germline CDR1 reads SGHTA; CDR2 reads FQGNSA. This CDR3 is 16 amino acids long. Trimming left V 1 base short and J 4 bases short, with 16 bases between. V and J are TRBV7-2 and TRBJ1-2; no reliable D call. This clonotype originated in a human donor in good health (CMV status not recorded). Some clones in this sample may be carry-over from other donors' samples. The sequenced sample consisted of PBMCs. CDR3 sequence (DNA): TGTGCCAGCAGCTTAGGGCGAGGGTCCCCCCTCTATGGCTACACCTTC. This codes for CASSLGRGSPLYGYTF.